These 25 T cell receptor beta chains share one sample of origin, sequenced in a study of neoadjuvant anti-PD-1 for oral cavity cancer. Time point here: after neoadjuvant nivolumab, at surgical resection. Some clones are missing from TCRdb's copy, which holds only in-frame ones; the method was immunoSEQ multiplex PCR. The repertoire has about 12,000 clones, 71% of them found once; the top ten carry approximately 2.7%. The sample consisted of PBMCs, taken after nivolumab (anti-PD-1) treatment. These receptors originate from a person aged 35 to 85 with oral cavity squamous cell carcinoma.

In its sample, this clone was seen a few times. This chain connects TRBV10-3 to TRBJ2-7; D is perhaps TRBD1 (6 bases). V was trimmed by 3 bases and J by 0 bases, leaving 6 bases between them. Germline assignment: CDR1 ENHRY and CDR2 SYGVKD. The CDR3 consists of 13 residues. The CDR3 bases are TGTGCCATCAGTGAACAGGGCTCCTACGAGCAGTACTTC. It yields the protein CAISEQGSYEQYF.

This chain uses TRBV25-1 with TRBJ2-2; 14 bases are shared with TRBD2. Germline CDR1 is MGHDK and CDR2 is SYGVNS. With V trimmed by 0 bases and J by 7 bases, 7 bases remained unmatched. CDR3 length: 18 amino acids. In DNA form, the CDR3 reads TGTGCCAGCAGTGAATATGGGACTAGCGGGAGTTTTAGCGGGGAGCTGTTTTTT. Translating gives CASSEYGTSGSFSGELFF.

This clone was seen only a few times. The CDR3 nucleotides are TGTGCCAGCAGCACTTCGACAGGGGAGTATGGCTACACCTTC. It yields the protein CASSTSTGEYGYTF. The rearrangement uses TRBV9 and TRBJ1-2; 8 bases line up with TRBD1. Looked up from germline, CDR1 is SGDLS and CDR2 is YYNGEE. V trimming: 4 bases; J trimming: 5 bases; junction bases outside the gene matches: 7. The CDR3 extends over 14 amino acids.

The V call is TRBV30, the J call TRBJ1-1, with 8 bases fitting TRBD1. The V segment lost 0 bases and the J segment 3 bases; nucleotides outside the gene matches: 0. The CDR3 spans 13 residues. Germline V gives CDR1 GTSNPN, CDR2 SVGIG (reference sequence). Written as DNA, the CDR3 is TGTGCCTGGAGTGTACAGGGGGACACTGAAGCTTTCTTT. Protein product: CAWSVQGDTEAFF.

CDR3 region: CASSSQPGQKQFF. As DNA, the CDR3 is TGTGCCAGCAGCTCCCAACCGGGACAGAAGCAGTTCTTC. The chain links TRBV7-3 to TRBJ2-1; TRBD1 agrees at 7 bases. Trimming removed 4 bases from V and 11 bases from J; junction bases left unmatched: 8. Germline V CDR1 and CDR2: SGHTA, FQGTGA. The CDR3 has 13 amino acids.

The V and J genes are TRBV6-5 and TRBJ1-1; D may be TRBD1 (5 bases). This CDR3 region has 15 residues. The V end was cut by 5 bases, the J end by 0 bases, with 13 bases between. Germline V gene data show CDR1 as MNHEY and CDR2 as SVGAGI. The CDR3: CASSPLGLLNTEAFF. CDR3 nucleotides: TGTGCCAGCAGTCCTCTGGGACTGCTGAACACTGAAGCTTTCTTT.

The V and J genes are TRBV18 and TRBJ2-7; D not certain. This CDR3 has 16 amino acids. Germline CDR1 is KGHSH and CDR2 is LQKENI. V dropped 2 bases and J dropped 2 bases, with 16 bases sitting between them. This chain's CDR3 is CASSPDTGLQAYEQYF. CDR3 DNA: TGTGCCAGCTCACCAGATACCGGGTTACAAGCCTACGAGCAGTACTTC.

The chain is built from TRBV4-1 and TRBJ2-7; no clear D gene. There are 15 residues in the CDR3. Germline-derived CDR1 and CDR2 are MGHRA and YSYEKL. Trimming left V 4 bases short and J 0 bases short, with 13 bases between. CDR3 amino acids: CASSRPTDSSYEQYF. The CDR3 DNA reads TGCGCCAGCAGCCGCCCGACGGATAGCTCCTACGAGCAGTACTTC.

The chain employs TRBV30 and TRBJ2-5; 8 positions match TRBD1. This CDR3 has 13 amino acids. Germline CDR1 and CDR2: GTSNPN and SVGIG (reference sequence). With 4 bases clipped from V and 0 bases from J, the junction kept 1 base outside the gene matches. CDR3 sequence reads: CAWTGGYQETQYF. DNA of the CDR3: TGTGCCTGGACAGGGGGCTACCAAGAGACCCAGTACTTC.

The CDR3 reads CASSRRTGETQYF. The CDR3 nucleotides are TGTGCCAGCAGCCGAAGGACAGGAGAGACCCAGTACTTC. The chain employs TRBV25-1 and TRBJ2-5; TRBD1 agrees at 7 bases. The CDR3 is made up of 13 amino acids. Germline assignment: CDR1 MGHDK and CDR2 SYGVNS. Trimming removed 6 bases from V and 4 bases from J; junction bases left unmatched: 5.

This chain joins TRBV9 and TRBJ2-7, with D perhaps matching TRBD2 (6 bases). This CDR3 spans 14 amino acids. CDR1 SGDLS and CDR2 YYNGEE come from the germline V gene. With 0 bases removed from V and 3 bases from J, the gap between germline ends came to 10 bases. The CDR3 loop reads CASSVAGEHYEQYF. DNA for the CDR3: TGTGCCAGCAGCGTAGCGGGGGAGCACTACGAGCAGTACTTC.

The chain uses TRBV19 and TRBJ2-2, with a weak D call TRBD2 (6 bases). The CDR3 length is 19 residues. Trimming cost V 6 bases and J 0 bases, with 23 bases left between them. Germline CDR1 reads LNHDA; CDR2 reads SQIVND (reference sequence). CDR3 sequence (DNA): TGTGCCAGTAGCCCACCGCAGACTAGGATTCCTCCGAACACCGGGGAGCTGTTTTTT. It yields the protein CASSPPQTRIPPNTGELFF.

The chain couples TRBV5-8 to TRBJ1-2, with no clear D. Trimming stripped 4 bases from V and 1 base from J, with 11 bases between. The CDR3 totals 14 residues. Germline CDR1 and CDR2: SGHTS and YDEGEE. The CDR3 loop reads CASSPLMDNYGYTF. The DNA for the CDR3 is TGTGCCAGCAGCCCCCTAATGGATAACTATGGCTACACCTTC.

The J gene is TRBJ1-5, the V gene TRBV2; 7 bases line up with TRBD1. With 7 bases clipped from V and 5 bases from J, the junction kept 8 bases outside the gene matches. Germline assignment: CDR1 SNHLY and CDR2 FYNNEI. The length of the CDR3 is 14 residues. CDR3 sequence: CASTVLGGHQPQHF. As DNA, the CDR3 is TGTGCCAGCACCGTCTTAGGGGGCCATCAGCCCCAGCATTTT.

This clone was seen once. The chain uses TRBV21-1 and TRBJ2-7; TRBD2, as called in the table, went unchecked against the DNA. TRBV21-1 is shown as a pseudogene. This CDR3 spans 14 amino acids. CDR3 sequence: CASSTKGEAYEQYF. DNA for the CDR3: TGTGCCAGCAGTACGAAGGGAGAAGCCTACGAGCAGTACTTC.

The chain links TRBV10-3 to TRBJ2-7; weak D call: TRBD2 (5 bases). V lost 7 bases to trimming and J lost 0 bases, with 13 bases between them. Germline values: CDR1 ENHRY, CDR2 SYGVKD. The CDR3 length is 14 residues. For the CDR3, the DNA is TGTGCCATCAACAGAGCGGATTACTCCTACGAGCAGTACTTC. Translated: CAINRADYSYEQYF.

The chain employs TRBV12-5 and TRBJ2-2; TRBD1 aligns across 9 bases. The germline V gene encodes CDR1 LGHNT and CDR2 FRNRAP. V lost 1 base, J lost 5 bases, and 8 bases stayed unmatched. The CDR3 sequence is 17 residues long. The CDR3 region has the DNA TGTGCTAGTGGTTTGGCGACCGGGACAGGGCGAACCGGGGAGCTGTTTTTT. Encoded protein: CASGLATGTGRTGELFF.

The chain joins TRBV28 to TRBJ2-7, with TRBD1 identical over 8 bases. The junction had 7 bases not matched to a gene; V was cut back by 6 bases and J by 6 bases. The V gene's germline CDR1 is MDHEN and CDR2 SYDVKM. The CDR3 is 13 residues long. The CDR3 sequence is CASRPRQGLEQYF. The CDR3 DNA reads TGTGCCAGCAGACCCCGACAGGGGCTCGAGCAGTACTTC.

The V call is TRBV19, the J call TRBJ1-5; 9 bases agree with TRBD1. Looked up from germline, CDR1 is LNHDA and CDR2 is SQIVND (reference sequence). V gave up 5 bases and J gave up 5 bases; unmatched junction bases: 10. There are 16 residues in the CDR3. The CDR3 sequence is CASSPLDRGSDQPQHF. The CDR3, as DNA: TGTGCCAGTAGTCCCCTCGACAGGGGGAGCGATCAGCCCCAGCATTTT.

The sample holds a few counts of this clone. This chain uses TRBV4-1 with TRBJ2-7; D may be TRBD1 (5 bases). This CDR3 comprises 14 residues. CDR1 and CDR2 from the germline V gene are MGHRA and YSYEKL. V shed 4 bases and J shed 5 bases, with 15 bases lying between them. Written as DNA, the CDR3 is TGCGCCAGCAGCCGCCGGCAGGGTTTCGACGAGCAGTACTTC. Amino acid sequence: CASSRRQGFDEQYF.

In DNA form, the CDR3 reads TGCGCCAGCAGCCAAGGACAGATCCAGCCCCAGCATTTT. Protein product: CASSQGQIQPQHF. The chain is built from TRBV4-1 and TRBJ1-5, with a possible D match to TRBD1 (5 bases). This CDR3 contains 13 residues. The germline CDR1 and CDR2 sequences are MGHRA and YSYEKL. Trimming left V 1 base short and J 7 bases short, with 8 bases between.

This clone has just a few counts. The chain has TRBV15 and TRBJ1-1; D call uncertain. CDR1 is LNHNV and CDR2 is YYDKDF in the germline V gene (reference sequence). Trimming left V 4 bases short and J 11 bases short, with 14 bases between. The CDR3 contains 12 residues. The CDR3, as DNA: TGTGCCACCAGCAAACGTCTGGAATCCGCTTTCTTT. It yields the protein CATSKRLESAFF.

V usage is TRBV6-5 and J usage is TRBJ2-6; maybe TRBD2 (5 bases). Trimming removed 1 base from V and 2 bases from J, with 9 bases in between. Germline V gives CDR1 MNHEY, CDR2 SVGAGI. This CDR3 region has 16 residues. The chain's CDR3 is CASSYWIGAGANVLTF. CDR3 coding DNA: TGTGCCAGCAGTTACTGGATCGGGGCTGGGGCCAACGTCCTGACTTTC.

V and J are TRBV9 and TRBJ2-7; no reliable D call. The CDR3 sequence is 14 residues long. V was cut by 4 bases and J by 2 bases, with 13 bases left in between. CDR1 and CDR2 (germline): SGDLS, YYNGEE. The CDR3 DNA reads TGTGCCAGCAGCCCTGTACTGACCGCCTACGAGCAGTACTTC. Protein sequence: CASSPVLTAYEQYF. Looking up the rest from reference TRBV9 and TRBJ2-7 gives the full variable domain: DSGVTQTPKHLITATGQRVTLRCSPRSGDLSVYWYQQSLDQGLQFLIQYYNGEERAKGNILERFSAQQFPDLHSELNLSSLELGDSALYFCASSPVLTAYEQYFGPGTRLTVT.

The chain is built from TRBV11-2 and TRBJ1-6, with a weak D call TRBD1 (5 bases). The ends were cut back, 4 bases at V and 8 bases at J, with 15 bases in the middle. This CDR3 comprises 15 residues. CDR1 is SGHAT and CDR2 is FQNNGV in the germline V gene. The CDR3 is CASSSARDADSPLHF. As DNA, the CDR3 is TGTGCCAGCAGCTCCGCCCGGGACGCAGATTCACCCCTCCACTTT.